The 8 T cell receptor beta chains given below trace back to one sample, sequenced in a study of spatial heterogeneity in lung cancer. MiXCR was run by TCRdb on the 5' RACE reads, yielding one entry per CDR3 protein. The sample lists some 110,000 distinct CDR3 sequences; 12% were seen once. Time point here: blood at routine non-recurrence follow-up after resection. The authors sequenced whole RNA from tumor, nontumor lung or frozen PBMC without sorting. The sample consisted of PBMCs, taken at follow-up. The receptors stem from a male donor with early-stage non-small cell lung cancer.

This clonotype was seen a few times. CDR3 nucleotide sequence: TGTGCCAGCAGCCAATGGACAGGGGGCAACTACGAGCAGTACTTC. Amino acids: CASSQWTGGNYEQYF. The rearrangement links TRBV7-9 to TRBJ2-7, with 11 bases matching TRBD1. J gave up 3 bases and V 5 bases, and 6 bases lay outside the gene matches. CDR3 length equals 15 residues. The germline V gene has CDR1 SEHNR and CDR2 FQNEAQ (reference sequence).

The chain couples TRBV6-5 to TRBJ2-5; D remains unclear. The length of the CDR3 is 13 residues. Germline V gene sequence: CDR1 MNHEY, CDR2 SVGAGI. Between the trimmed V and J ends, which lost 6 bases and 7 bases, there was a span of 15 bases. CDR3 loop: CASSAADGLTQYF. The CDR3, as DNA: TGTGCCAGCAGCGCGGCCGACGGGCTGACCCAGTACTTC.

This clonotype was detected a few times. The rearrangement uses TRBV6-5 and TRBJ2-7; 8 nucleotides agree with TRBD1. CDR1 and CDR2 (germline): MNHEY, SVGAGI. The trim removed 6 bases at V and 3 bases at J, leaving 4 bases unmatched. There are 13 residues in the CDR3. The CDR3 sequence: CASRTGVGYEQYF. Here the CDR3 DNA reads TGTGCCAGCAGGACAGGGGTTGGCTACGAGCAGTACTTC.

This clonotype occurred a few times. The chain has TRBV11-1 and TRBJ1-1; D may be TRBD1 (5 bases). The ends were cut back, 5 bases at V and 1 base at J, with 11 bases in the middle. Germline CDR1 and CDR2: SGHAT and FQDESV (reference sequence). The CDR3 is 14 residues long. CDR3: CASSPRQRNTEAFF. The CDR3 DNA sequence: TGTGCCAGCAGCCCTCGACAGAGGAACACTGAAGCTTTCTTT.

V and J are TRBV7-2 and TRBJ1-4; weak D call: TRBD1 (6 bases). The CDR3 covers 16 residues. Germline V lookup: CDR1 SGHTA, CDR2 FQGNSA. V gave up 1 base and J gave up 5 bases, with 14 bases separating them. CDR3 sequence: CASSLDSGASNEKLFF. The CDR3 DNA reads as TGTGCCAGCAGCTTAGATTCGGGGGCCTCAAATGAAAAACTGTTTTTT.

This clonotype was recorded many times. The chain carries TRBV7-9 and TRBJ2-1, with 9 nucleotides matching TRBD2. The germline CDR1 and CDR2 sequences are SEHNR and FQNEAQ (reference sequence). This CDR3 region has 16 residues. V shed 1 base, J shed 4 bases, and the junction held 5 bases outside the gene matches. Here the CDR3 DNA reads TGTGCCAGCAGCTTAGAGGCGGGGGGGACTTACAATGAGCAGTTCTTC. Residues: CASSLEAGGTYNEQFF.

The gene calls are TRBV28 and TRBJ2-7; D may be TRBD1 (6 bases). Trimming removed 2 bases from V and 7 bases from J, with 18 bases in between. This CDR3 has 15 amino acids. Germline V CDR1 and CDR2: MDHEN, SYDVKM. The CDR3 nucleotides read TGTGCCAGCAGTTTACACCTTCAGGGGACAAATGAGCAGTACTTC. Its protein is CASSLHLQGTNEQYF.

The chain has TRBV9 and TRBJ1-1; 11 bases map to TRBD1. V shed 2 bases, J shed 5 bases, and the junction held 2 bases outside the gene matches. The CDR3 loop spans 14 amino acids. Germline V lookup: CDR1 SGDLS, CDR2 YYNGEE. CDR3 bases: TGTGCCAGCAGCGTGGGACAGGGGGTTACTGAAGCTTTCTTT. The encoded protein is CASSVGQGVTEAFF.